The 31 T cell receptor beta chains below all came from one sample that was sequenced in a study of T-cell memory formation after mild COVID-19. One entry per CDR3 protein results from TCRdb running MiXCR on the 5' RACE reads. Of about 210,000 distinct CDR3 sequences in the sample, roughly 27% were seen once. Specimen: PBMCs or a T cell subset sorted from them (not recorded which). The receptors were gathered from an adult woman who had mild COVID-19 (a few samples of this study predate the infection). Cell type and time point are not known.

This clonotype was found a few times. V gene TRBV12-3 or TRBV12-4 combines with J gene TRBJ2-7; TRBD2 is a possible D gene (6 bases). Trimming removed 0 bases at V and 7 bases at J, with 22 bases between. The CDR3 runs 17 residues. DNA for the CDR3: TGTGCCAGCAGTTTAGCCACGGGAGCAGGCCCTTCTGGGGAGCAGTACTTC. The encoded protein is CASSLATGAGPSGEQYF.

Only one count was recorded for this clonotype. The V and J genes are TRBV20-1 and TRBJ2-1; 16 bases align to TRBD2. CDR1 DFQATT and CDR2 SNEGSKA come from the germline V gene (reference sequence). Trimming at V came to 5 bases and at J to 7 bases, leaving 2 bases not matched to a gene. This CDR3 contains 14 residues. The CDR3 here is CSAWGLAGGNEQFF. The DNA of the CDR3 is TGCAGTGCTTGGGGACTAGCGGGGGGGAATGAGCAGTTCTTC.

The chain combines TRBV4-1 with TRBJ2-3; D is possibly TRBD2 (6 bases). Germline lookup yields CDR1 MGHRA and CDR2 YSYEKL. This CDR3 contains 18 residues. V gave up 1 base and J gave up 2 bases, with 19 bases separating them. The CDR3 nucleotides read TGCGCCAGCAGCCAAGGAAGTAGGGCGGGGAGGAACACAGATACGCAGTATTTT. Translating it yields CASSQGSRAGRNTDTQYF.

This chain joins TRBV2 and TRBJ1-4; D may be TRBD1 (5 bases). This CDR3 is built from 14 residues. V dropped 7 bases and J dropped 5 bases, with 14 bases sitting between them. In germline, CDR1 is SNHLY, CDR2 FYNNEI. CDR3 protein: CASTGTLVNEKLFF. The CDR3 DNA reads as TGTGCCAGCACTGGGACCCTAGTAAATGAAAAACTGTTTTTT.

This clonotype was seen many times. The chain links TRBV15 to TRBJ2-1; D not resolved. The V and J ends lost 1 base and 7 bases respectively, with 14 bases between them. Germline V lookup: CDR1 LNHNV, CDR2 YYDKDF (reference sequence). There are 15 residues in the CDR3. CDR3 amino acids: CATSRVLGRGNEQFF. CDR3 sequence (DNA): TGTGCCACCAGCAGAGTGTTAGGTAGAGGTAATGAGCAGTTCTTC.

This clonotype has a handful of counts. The genes are TRBV9 and TRBJ1-1; the D is unclear. This CDR3 has 13 amino acids. Germline lookup yields CDR1 SGDLS and CDR2 YYNGEE. Trimming stripped 2 bases from V and 3 bases from J, with 8 bases between. This chain's CDR3 is CASSVRRDTEAFF. DNA of the CDR3: TGTGCCAGCAGCGTCCGGAGAGACACTGAAGCTTTCTTT.

The chain joins TRBV6-6 to TRBJ1-5, with TRBD1 matching 10 bases. Germline CDR1 reads MNHNY; CDR2 reads SVGAGI (reference sequence). Unmatched junction bases numbered 5, after V lost 8 bases and J lost 4 bases. The CDR3 is 14 amino acids. The CDR3 bases are TGTGCCAGCCAAGGGACAGGGGTTAATCAGCCCCAGCATTTT. This gives the protein CASQGTGVNQPQHF.

This clonotype has just a few counts. The V call is TRBV7-2, the J call TRBJ2-5; maybe TRBD2 (6 bases). The CDR3 covers 14 residues. Germline V gene data show CDR1 as SGHTA and CDR2 as FQGNSA. Trimming removed 1 base from V and 5 bases from J, with 11 bases in between. The CDR3 nucleotides read TGTGCCAGCAGCTTAGGAGCGGGTGGCGAGACCCAGTACTTC. Translation gives CASSLGAGGETQYF. The variable domain in full, completed from reference TRBV7-2 and TRBJ2-5, reads GAGVSQSPSNKVTEKGKDVELRCDPISGHTALYWYRQSLGQGLEFLIYFQGNSAPDKSGLPSDRFSAERTGGSVSTLTIQRTQQEDSAVYLCASSLGAGGETQYFGPGTRLLVL.

The rearrangement links TRBV19 to TRBJ2-2; unclear D gene. This CDR3 is built from 13 residues. The V and J ends lost 4 bases and 2 bases respectively, with 5 bases between them. Germline CDR1 and CDR2: LNHDA and SQIVND (reference sequence). The CDR3 here is CASSTDNTGELFF. The DNA of the CDR3 is TGTGCCAGTAGTACCGATAACACCGGGGAGCTGTTTTTT.

This clonotype was found many times. At one boundary the junction diverges from the germline segment, which might be a read error. CDR3 sequence: CASSAYNEQFF. CDR3 sequence (DNA): TGTGCCAGCAGCGCTTACAATGAGCAGTTCTTC. This rearrangement joins TRBV5-1 to TRBJ2-1; D gene unclear. Germline loops: CDR1 SGHRS, CDR2 YFSETQ. This CDR3 comprises 11 residues.

The chain carries TRBV24-1 and TRBJ2-3; D tentatively reads TRBD1 or TRBD2 (5 bases each). The CDR3 totals 13 residues. Trimming left V 4 bases short and J 11 bases short, with 15 bases between. From germline, CDR1 is KGHDR and CDR2 SFDVKD. The CDR3 coding sequence is TGTGCCACCAGTGACCTCGGGACCTCTCTGCAGTATTTT. It encodes CATSDLGTSLQYF.

The genes are TRBV20-1 and TRBJ2-3; 8 bases are shared with TRBD2. CDR1 and CDR2 from the germline V gene are DFQATT and SNEGSKA (reference sequence). V shed 0 bases and J 2 bases; nucleotides not matched to a gene: 7. The CDR3 contains 16 residues. The CDR3 nucleotides are TGCAGTGCTAGAGATCGAGCGGGAGACACCACAGATACGCAGTATTTT. This translates into CSARDRAGDTTDTQYF.

This clonotype has just a few counts. V and J are TRBV5-6 and TRBJ2-1, with unresolved D. The CDR3 has 11 residues. Germline V gene sequence: CDR1 SGHDT, CDR2 YYEEEE. V lost 5 bases to trimming and J lost 8 bases, with 8 bases between them. In nucleotides, the CDR3 is TGTGCCAGCAGTTCCTGGGATGAGCAGTTCTTC. Translated, it gives CASSSWDEQFF. The full variable domain, completed using reference TRBV5-6 and TRBJ2-1, is DAGVTQSPTHLIKTRGQQVTLRCSPKSGHDTVSWYQQALGQGPQFIFQYYEEEERQRGNFPDRFSGHQFPNYSSELNVNALLLGDSALYLCASSSWDEQFFGPGTRLTVL.

The chain carries TRBV6-6 and TRBJ1-1, with 10 nucleotides matching TRBD1. Per germline, CDR1 MNHNY and CDR2 SVGAGI (reference sequence). The CDR3 contains 15 residues. The J segment lost 1 base and the V segment lost 6 bases, leaving 5 bases of the junction unmatched. CDR3: CASRADRGPNTEAFF. As DNA, the CDR3 is TGTGCCAGCAGGGCTGACAGGGGGCCGAACACTGAAGCTTTCTTT.

This rearrangement joins TRBV6-5 to TRBJ2-3; no definite D call. V lost 6 bases and J lost 0, with 16 bases in between. This CDR3 spans 16 amino acids. Germline V gene sequence: CDR1 MNHEY, CDR2 SVGAGI. The CDR3: CASSPMTLISTDTQYF. The CDR3 region has the DNA TGTGCCAGCAGCCCTATGACTTTAATTAGCACAGATACGCAGTATTTT.

This chain links TRBV27 with TRBJ2-3, with a tentative D call TRBD2 (7 bases). With 4 bases removed from V and 4 bases from J, the gap between germline ends came to 24 bases. Germline-derived CDR1 and CDR2 are MNHEY and SMNVEV (reference sequence). CDR3 length equals 18 residues. Written as DNA, the CDR3 is TGTGCCAGCAGTTGGGGATCCTCTAGGGGGGGGGCCTCAGATACGCAGTATTTT. This gives the protein CASSWGSSRGGASDTQYF.

The CDR3 nucleotides are TGCGCCAGCAGCTCAAATGACGACTATGGCTACACCTTC. Protein: CASSSNDDYGYTF. The rearrangement uses TRBV5-1 and TRBJ1-2, with D unclear. Deletions cut 3 bases from V and 3 bases from J, with 9 bases between. Germline V gene sequence: CDR1 SGHRS, CDR2 YFSETQ. There are 13 residues in the CDR3.

A few counts support this clonotype. The chain is built from TRBV7-2 and TRBJ2-7, with D tentatively TRBD1 (6 bases). The germline V gene encodes CDR1 SGHTA and CDR2 FQGNSA. The CDR3 totals 14 residues. V was trimmed by 1 base and J by 6 bases, leaving 13 bases between them. CDR3 region: CASSLVSTGSEQYF. The CDR3 DNA sequence: TGTGCCAGCAGCTTAGTTAGCACAGGGTCCGAGCAGTACTTC. Complete variable domain (other parts from reference TRBV7-2 and TRBJ2-7): GAGVSQSPSNKVTEKGKDVELRCDPISGHTALYWYRQSLGQGLEFLIYFQGNSAPDKSGLPSDRFSAERTGGSVSTLTIQRTQQEDSAVYLCASSLVSTGSEQYFGPGTRLTVT.

The V and J genes are TRBV7-2 and TRBJ2-5; 8 bases agree with TRBD2. The CDR3 length is 15 residues. Looked up from germline, CDR1 is SGHTA and CDR2 is FQGNSA. Trimming took 5 bases from V and 5 from J; bases not matched to a gene: 10. This chain's CDR3 is CASSTQREYGETQYF. The CDR3 nucleotides read TGTGCCAGCAGCACCCAGCGGGAGTATGGCGAGACCCAGTACTTC.

The chain joins TRBV9 to TRBJ2-1; D possibly corresponds to TRBD2 (5 bases). The CDR3 covers 16 residues. V lost 0 bases and J lost 0, with 10 bases in between. CDR1 and CDR2 (germline): SGDLS, YYNGEE. CDR3 in DNA: TGTGCCAGCAGCGTAGGTGGTGGGAGCTCCTACAATGAGCAGTTCTTC. The encoded protein is CASSVGGGSSYNEQFF.

The gene calls are TRBV12-3 or TRBV12-4 and TRBJ2-5; TRBD1 agrees at 7 bases. Trimming removed 8 bases from V and 5 bases from J; junction bases left unmatched: 11. The CDR3 spans 14 residues. The CDR3, as DNA: TGTGCCAGCGGGTCCCCGGGACAGCCTGAGACCCAGTACTTC. It yields the protein CASGSPGQPETQYF.

V and J are TRBV5-6 and TRBJ2-1; TRBD2 aligns across 11 bases. The CDR3 contains 16 residues. Germline assignment: CDR1 SGHDT and CDR2 YYEEEE. V was pared by 2 bases and J by 3 bases, with 4 bases of the junction left unmatched. The CDR3 DNA is TGTGCCAGCAGCTTAACCACTAGCGGGAGCTACAATGAGCAGTTCTTC. Its protein is CASSLTTSGSYNEQFF. Drawing the rest from reference TRBV5-6 and TRBJ2-1, the complete variable domain is DAGVTQSPTHLIKTRGQQVTLRCSPKSGHDTVSWYQQALGQGPQFIFQYYEEEERQRGNFPDRFSGHQFPNYSSELNVNALLLGDSALYLCASSLTTSGSYNEQFFGPGTRLTVL.

This clonotype was found many times. The chain recombines TRBV9 with TRBJ1-4; D gene uncertain. Deletions cut 2 bases from V and 5 bases from J, with 10 bases between. The germline CDR1 and CDR2 sequences are SGDLS and YYNGEE. This CDR3 is built from 14 residues. The CDR3 is CASSVGVQNEKLFF. Here the CDR3 DNA reads TGTGCCAGCAGCGTCGGGGTCCAAAATGAAAAACTGTTTTTT.

V usage is TRBV27 and J usage is TRBJ2-7; D call uncertain. V was cut by 0 bases and J by 3 bases, with 6 bases left in between. The CDR3 totals 13 residues. Germline CDR1 reads MNHEY; CDR2 reads SMNVEV (reference sequence). This CDR3 is CASSLSENYEQYF. CDR3 nucleotides: TGTGCCAGCAGTTTATCGGAGAACTACGAGCAGTACTTC.

This clonotype has only a few counts. The chain carries TRBV5-6 and TRBJ2-3; D is undetermined. This CDR3 is built from 14 residues. CDR1 SGHDT and CDR2 YYEEEE come from the germline V gene. V lost 2 bases to trimming and J lost 2 bases, with 9 bases between them. CDR3 amino acids: CASSLSIFTDTQYF. DNA for the CDR3: TGTGCCAGCAGCTTAAGTATCTTCACAGATACGCAGTATTTT. Together with reference TRBV5-6 and TRBJ2-3, the CDR3 gives the full variable domain: DAGVTQSPTHLIKTRGQQVTLRCSPKSGHDTVSWYQQALGQGPQFIFQYYEEEERQRGNFPDRFSGHQFPNYSSELNVNALLLGDSALYLCASSLSIFTDTQYFGPGTRLTVL.

This clonotype was counted a few times. In DNA form, the CDR3 reads TGTGCCAGCAGCTTAGTGCGGGATCAGCCCCAGCATTTT. Translating it yields CASSLVRDQPQHF. The chain uses TRBV11-2 and TRBJ1-5; D unresolved. The CDR3 runs to 13 residues. Trimming removed 1 base from V and 5 bases from J, with 6 bases in between. Germline CDR1 and CDR2: SGHAT and FQNNGV.

The chain couples TRBV12-3 or TRBV12-4 to TRBJ2-7; 10 bases line up with TRBD2. The CDR3 has 13 residues. The V gene end was trimmed by 7 bases and the J gene end by 7 bases; junction bases not matched to a gene: 7. The DNA of the CDR3 is TGTGCCAGCACCAACCTAGCGGGGGATGAGCAGTACTTC. Protein: CASTNLAGDEQYF.

This chain joins TRBV6-5 and TRBJ2-7, with D maybe TRBD2 (6 bases). This CDR3 spans 15 amino acids. Looked up from germline, CDR1 is MNHEY and CDR2 is SVGAGI. Trimming took 4 bases from V and 4 from J, leaving 17 bases between them. CDR3: CASSFGQEGPYEQYF. The CDR3 nucleotides read TGTGCCAGCAGTTTCGGGCAGGAGGGTCCGTACGAGCAGTACTTC.

This clonotype came up many times. The chain joins TRBV12-3 or TRBV12-4 to TRBJ1-2, with D hard to call. This CDR3 region has 12 residues. Between the trimmed V and J ends, which lost 1 base and 2 bases, there was a span of 2 bases. The CDR3 reads CASSLGNYGYTF. DNA for the CDR3: TGTGCCAGCAGTTTAGGGAACTATGGCTACACCTTC.

The gene calls are TRBV12-3 or TRBV12-4 and TRBJ2-1, with a weak D call TRBD2 (5 bases). The ends were cut back, 8 bases at V and 0 bases at J, with 11 bases in the middle. The CDR3 covers 14 residues. The CDR3 DNA reads as TGTGCCAGCGAGCTAGCCGGCTCCTACAATGAGCAGTTCTTC. Amino acid sequence: CASELAGSYNEQFF.

This clonotype was recorded a few times. The chain joins TRBV4-3 to TRBJ2-7; no firm D call. The V gene lost 0 bases and the J gene lost 1 base, with 19 bases spanning the gap. The length of the CDR3 is 18 residues. CDR1 and CDR2 (germline): LGHNA, YSLEER. CDR3: CASSQDSPPTLGSYEQYF. The CDR3 DNA reads TGCGCCAGCAGCCAAGATTCTCCACCAACATTAGGGTCCTACGAGCAGTACTTC.